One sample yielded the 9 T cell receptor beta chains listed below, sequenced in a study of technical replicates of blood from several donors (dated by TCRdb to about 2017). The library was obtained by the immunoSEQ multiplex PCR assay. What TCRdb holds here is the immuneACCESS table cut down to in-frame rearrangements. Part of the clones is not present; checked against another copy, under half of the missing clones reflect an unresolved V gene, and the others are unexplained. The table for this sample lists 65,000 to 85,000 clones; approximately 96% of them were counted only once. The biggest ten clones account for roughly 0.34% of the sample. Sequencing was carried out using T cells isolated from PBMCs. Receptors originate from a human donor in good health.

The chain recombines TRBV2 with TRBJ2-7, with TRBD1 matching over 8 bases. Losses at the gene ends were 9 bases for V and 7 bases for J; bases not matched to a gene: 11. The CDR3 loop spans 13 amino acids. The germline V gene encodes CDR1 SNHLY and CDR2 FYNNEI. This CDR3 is CASHGTGVGEQYF. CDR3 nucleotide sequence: TGTGCCAGTCATGGGACAGGAGTTGGGGAGCAGTACTTC.

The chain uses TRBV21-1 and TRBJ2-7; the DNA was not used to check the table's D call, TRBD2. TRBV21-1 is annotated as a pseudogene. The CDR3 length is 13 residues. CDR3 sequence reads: CASRDGRAYEQYF. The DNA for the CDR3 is TGTGCCAGCAGGGACGGGAGGGCCTACGAGCAGTACTTC.

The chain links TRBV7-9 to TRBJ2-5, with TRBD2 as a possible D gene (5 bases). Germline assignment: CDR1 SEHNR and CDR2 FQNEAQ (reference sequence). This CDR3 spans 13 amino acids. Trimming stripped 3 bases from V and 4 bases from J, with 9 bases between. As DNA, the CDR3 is TGTGCCAGCAGCTTGAGACTACTAGAGACCCAGTACTTC. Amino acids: CASSLRLLETQYF.

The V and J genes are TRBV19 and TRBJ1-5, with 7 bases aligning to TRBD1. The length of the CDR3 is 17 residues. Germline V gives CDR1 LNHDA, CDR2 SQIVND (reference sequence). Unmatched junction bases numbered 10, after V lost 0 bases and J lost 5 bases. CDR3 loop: CASSIDTTGLVDQPQHF. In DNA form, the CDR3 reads TGTGCCAGTAGTATAGATACGACAGGGCTTGTTGATCAGCCCCAGCATTTT.

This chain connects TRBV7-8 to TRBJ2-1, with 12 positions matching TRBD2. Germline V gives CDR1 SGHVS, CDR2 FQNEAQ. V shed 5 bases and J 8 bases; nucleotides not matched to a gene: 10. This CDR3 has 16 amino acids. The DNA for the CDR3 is TGTGCCAGCAGCCTACGGACTAGCGGGATAACATATGAGCAGTTCTTC. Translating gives CASSLRTSGITYEQFF.

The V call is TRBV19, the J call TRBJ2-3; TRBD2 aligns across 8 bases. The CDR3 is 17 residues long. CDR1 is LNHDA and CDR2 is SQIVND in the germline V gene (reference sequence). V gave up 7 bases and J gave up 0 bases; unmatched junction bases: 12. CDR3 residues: CASNRASPSGSTDTQYF. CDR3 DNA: TGTGCCAGTAACAGGGCTAGTCCTAGCGGGAGCACAGATACGCAGTATTTT.

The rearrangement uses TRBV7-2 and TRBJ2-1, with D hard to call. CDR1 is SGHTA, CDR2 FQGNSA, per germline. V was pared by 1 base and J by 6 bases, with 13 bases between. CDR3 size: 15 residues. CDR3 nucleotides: TGTGCCAGCAGCTTAGATGGTAGCACCGGCAATGAGCAGTTCTTC. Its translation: CASSLDGSTGNEQFF.

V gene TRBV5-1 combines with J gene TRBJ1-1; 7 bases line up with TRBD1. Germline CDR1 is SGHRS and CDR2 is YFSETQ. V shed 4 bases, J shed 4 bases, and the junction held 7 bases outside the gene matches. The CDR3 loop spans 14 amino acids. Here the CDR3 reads CASSVGQAGTEAFF. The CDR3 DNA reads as TGCGCCAGCAGCGTAGGACAGGCAGGCACTGAAGCTTTCTTT.

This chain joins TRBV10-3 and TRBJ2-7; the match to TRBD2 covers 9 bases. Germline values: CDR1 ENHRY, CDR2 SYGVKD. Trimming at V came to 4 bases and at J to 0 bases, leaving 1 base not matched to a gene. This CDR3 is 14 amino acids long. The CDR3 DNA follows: TGTGCCATCAGTGCTAGCGGGGCCTCCTACGAGCAGTACTTC. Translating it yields CAISASGASYEQYF.